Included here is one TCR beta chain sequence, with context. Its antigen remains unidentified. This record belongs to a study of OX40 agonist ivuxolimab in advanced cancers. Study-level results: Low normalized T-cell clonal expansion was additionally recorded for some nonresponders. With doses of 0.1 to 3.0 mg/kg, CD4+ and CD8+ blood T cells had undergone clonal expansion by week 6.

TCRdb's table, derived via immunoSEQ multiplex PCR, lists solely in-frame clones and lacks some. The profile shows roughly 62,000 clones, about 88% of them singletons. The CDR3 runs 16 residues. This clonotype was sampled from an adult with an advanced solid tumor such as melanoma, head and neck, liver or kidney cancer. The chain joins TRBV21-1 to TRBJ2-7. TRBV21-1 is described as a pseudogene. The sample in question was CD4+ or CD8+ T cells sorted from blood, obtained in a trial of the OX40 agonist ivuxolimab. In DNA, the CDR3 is TGTGCCAGCAGCAATGGCCCGGTGGATCGGTTTTACGAGCAGTACTTC. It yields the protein CASSNGPVDRFYEQYF.